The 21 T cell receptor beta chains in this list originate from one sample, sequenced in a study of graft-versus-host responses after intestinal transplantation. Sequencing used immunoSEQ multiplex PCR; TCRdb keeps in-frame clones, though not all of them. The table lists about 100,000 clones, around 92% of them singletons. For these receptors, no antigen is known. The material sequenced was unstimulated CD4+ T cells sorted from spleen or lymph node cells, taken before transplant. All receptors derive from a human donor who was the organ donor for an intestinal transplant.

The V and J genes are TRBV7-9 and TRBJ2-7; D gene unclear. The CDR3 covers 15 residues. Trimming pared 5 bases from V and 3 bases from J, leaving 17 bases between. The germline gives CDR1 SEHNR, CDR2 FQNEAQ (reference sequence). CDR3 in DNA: TGTGCCAGCAGCCCTCGGTCCCAACCTCACTACGAGCAGTACTTC. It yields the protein CASSPRSQPHYEQYF.

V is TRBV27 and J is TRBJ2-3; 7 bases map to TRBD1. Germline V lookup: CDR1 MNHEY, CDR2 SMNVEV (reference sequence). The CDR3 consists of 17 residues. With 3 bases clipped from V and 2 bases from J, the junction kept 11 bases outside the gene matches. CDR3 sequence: CASSLGSRGINTDTQYF. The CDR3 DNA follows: TGTGCCAGCAGTTTGGGGAGCAGGGGGATCAACACAGATACGCAGTATTTT.

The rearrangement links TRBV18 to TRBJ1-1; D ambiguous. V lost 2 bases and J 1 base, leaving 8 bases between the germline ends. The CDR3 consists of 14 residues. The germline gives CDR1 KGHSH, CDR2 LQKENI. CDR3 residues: CASSPVSGNTEAFF. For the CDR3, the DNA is TGTGCCAGCTCACCAGTATCCGGGAACACTGAAGCTTTCTTT.

CDR3: CASSEDRGESYEQYF. The CDR3 DNA reads TGTGCCAGCAGTGAGGACCGGGGGGAGTCCTACGAGCAGTACTTC. The rearrangement links TRBV2 to TRBJ2-7; TRBD2 matches 7 bases. Trimming took 3 bases from V and 1 from J; bases not matched to a gene: 6. This CDR3 has 15 amino acids. CDR1 SNHLY and CDR2 FYNNEI come from the germline V gene. The full variable domain, completed using reference TRBV2 and TRBJ2-7, is EPEVTQTPSHQVTQMGQEVILRCVPISNHLYFYWYRQILGQKVEFLVSFYNNEISEKSEIFDDQFSVERPDGSNFTLKIRSTKLEDSAMYFCASSEDRGESYEQYFGPGTRLTVT.

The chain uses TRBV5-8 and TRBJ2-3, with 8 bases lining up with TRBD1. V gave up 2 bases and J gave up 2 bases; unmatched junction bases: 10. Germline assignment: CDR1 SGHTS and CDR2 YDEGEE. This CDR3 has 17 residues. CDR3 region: CASSLPLMGQATDTQYF. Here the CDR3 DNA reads TGTGCCAGCAGCTTACCTCTTATGGGACAGGCCACAGATACGCAGTATTTT.

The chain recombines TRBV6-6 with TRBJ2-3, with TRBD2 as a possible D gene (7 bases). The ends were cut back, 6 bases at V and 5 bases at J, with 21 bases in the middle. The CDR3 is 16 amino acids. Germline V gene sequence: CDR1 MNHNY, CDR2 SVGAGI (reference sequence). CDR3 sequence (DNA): TGTGCCAGCAGCCCCCTAAGAGGGGGGGAAGGAGATACGCAGTATTTT. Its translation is CASSPLRGGEGDTQYF.

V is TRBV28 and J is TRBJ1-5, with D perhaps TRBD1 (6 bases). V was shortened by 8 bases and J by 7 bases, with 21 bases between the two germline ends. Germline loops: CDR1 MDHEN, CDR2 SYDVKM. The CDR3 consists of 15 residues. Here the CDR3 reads CASRHTRGTEQPQHF. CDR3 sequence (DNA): TGTGCCAGCCGACATACCAGGGGTACGGAGCAGCCCCAGCATTTT.

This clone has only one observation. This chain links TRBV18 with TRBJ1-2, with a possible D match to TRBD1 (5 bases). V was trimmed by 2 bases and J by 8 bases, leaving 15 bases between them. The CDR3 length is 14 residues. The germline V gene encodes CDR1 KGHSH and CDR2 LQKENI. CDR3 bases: TGTGCCAGCTCACCATATCAGGGTCGCGGCGGCTACACCTTC. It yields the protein CASSPYQGRGGYTF.

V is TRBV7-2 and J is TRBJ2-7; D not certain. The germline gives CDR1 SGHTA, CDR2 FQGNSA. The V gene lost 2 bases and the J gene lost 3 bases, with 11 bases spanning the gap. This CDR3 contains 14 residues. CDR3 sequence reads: CASSLSPGHYEQYF. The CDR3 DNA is TGTGCCAGCAGCTTAAGCCCAGGTCACTACGAGCAGTACTTC.

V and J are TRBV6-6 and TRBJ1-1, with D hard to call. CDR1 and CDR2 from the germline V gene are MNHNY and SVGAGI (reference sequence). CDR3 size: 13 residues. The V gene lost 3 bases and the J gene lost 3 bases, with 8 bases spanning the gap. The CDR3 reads CASSYERDTEAFF. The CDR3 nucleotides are TGTGCCAGCAGTTATGAGAGGGACACTGAAGCTTTCTTT.

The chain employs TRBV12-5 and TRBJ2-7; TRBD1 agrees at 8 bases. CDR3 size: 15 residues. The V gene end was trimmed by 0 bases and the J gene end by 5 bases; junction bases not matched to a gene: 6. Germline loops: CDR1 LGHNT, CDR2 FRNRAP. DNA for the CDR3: TGTGCTAGTGGTTTGGTGGACAGGGCTAGCGACGAGCAGTACTTC. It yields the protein CASGLVDRASDEQYF.

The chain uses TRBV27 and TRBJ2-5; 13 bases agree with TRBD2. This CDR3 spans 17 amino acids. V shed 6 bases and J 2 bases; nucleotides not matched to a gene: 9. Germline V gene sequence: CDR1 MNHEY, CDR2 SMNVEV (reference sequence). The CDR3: CASRLRTSGGLQETQYF. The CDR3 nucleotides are TGTGCCAGCAGACTCCGGACTAGCGGGGGTCTGCAAGAGACCCAGTACTTC.

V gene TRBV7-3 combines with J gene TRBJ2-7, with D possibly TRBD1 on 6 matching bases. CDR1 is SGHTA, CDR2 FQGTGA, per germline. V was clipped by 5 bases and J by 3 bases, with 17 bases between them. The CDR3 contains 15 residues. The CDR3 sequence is CASSPDRSVIYEQYF. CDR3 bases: TGTGCCAGCAGCCCCGACAGGTCCGTCATCTACGAGCAGTACTTC.

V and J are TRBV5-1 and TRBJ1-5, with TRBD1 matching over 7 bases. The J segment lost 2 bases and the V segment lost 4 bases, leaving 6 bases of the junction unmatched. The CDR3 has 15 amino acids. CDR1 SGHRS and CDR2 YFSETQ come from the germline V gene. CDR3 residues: CASSLTGVGNQPQHF. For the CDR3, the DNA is TGCGCCAGCAGCCTAACAGGGGTCGGCAATCAGCCCCAGCATTTT.

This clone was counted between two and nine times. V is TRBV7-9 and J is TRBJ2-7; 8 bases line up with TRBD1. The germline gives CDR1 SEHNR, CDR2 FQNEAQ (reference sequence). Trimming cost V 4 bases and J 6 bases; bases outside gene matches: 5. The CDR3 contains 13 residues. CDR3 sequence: CASSYRTGLEQYF. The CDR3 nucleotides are TGTGCCAGCAGCTACCGGACAGGGCTCGAGCAGTACTTC.

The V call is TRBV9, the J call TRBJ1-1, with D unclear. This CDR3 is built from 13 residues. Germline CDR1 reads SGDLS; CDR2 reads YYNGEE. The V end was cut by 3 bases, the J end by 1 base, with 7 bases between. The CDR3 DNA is TGTGCCAGCAGCGCCGACTGGAACACTGAAGCTTTCTTT. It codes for CASSADWNTEAFF.

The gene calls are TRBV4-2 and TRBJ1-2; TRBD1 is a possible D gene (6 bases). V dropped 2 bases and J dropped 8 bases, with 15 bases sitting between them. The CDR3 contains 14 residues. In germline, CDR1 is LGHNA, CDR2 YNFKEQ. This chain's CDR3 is CASSQLGGAEGYTF. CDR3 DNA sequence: TGTGCCAGCAGCCAACTCGGGGGGGCGGAGGGCTACACCTTC.

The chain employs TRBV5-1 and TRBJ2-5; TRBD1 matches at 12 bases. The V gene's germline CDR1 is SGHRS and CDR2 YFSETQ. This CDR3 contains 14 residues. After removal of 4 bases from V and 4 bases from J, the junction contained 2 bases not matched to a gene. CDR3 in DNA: TGCGCCAGCAGCGGGACAGGGGGCCCAGAGACCCAGTACTTC. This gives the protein CASSGTGGPETQYF.

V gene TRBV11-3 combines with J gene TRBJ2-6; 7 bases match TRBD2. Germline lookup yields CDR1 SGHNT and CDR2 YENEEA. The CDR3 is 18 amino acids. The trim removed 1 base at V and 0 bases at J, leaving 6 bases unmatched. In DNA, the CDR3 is TGTGCCAGCAGCTTAGGGGGGGGAGATTACTCTGGGGCCAACGTCCTGACTTTC. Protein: CASSLGGGDYSGANVLTF.

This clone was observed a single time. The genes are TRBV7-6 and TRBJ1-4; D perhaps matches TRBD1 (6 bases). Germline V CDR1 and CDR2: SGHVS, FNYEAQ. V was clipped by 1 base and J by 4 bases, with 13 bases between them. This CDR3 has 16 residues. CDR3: CASSLVTGFGNEKLFF. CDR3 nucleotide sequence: TGTGCCAGCAGCTTAGTCACAGGGTTCGGTAATGAAAAACTGTTTTTT.

The CDR3 spells CASSQDGAGVSYEQYF. In nucleotides, the CDR3 is TGTGCCAGCAGCCAAGATGGGGCGGGGGTTTCCTACGAGCAGTACTTC. V gene TRBV4-2 combines with J gene TRBJ2-7, with 7 bases lining up with TRBD2. V was clipped by 0 bases and J by 1 base; unmatched bases: 6. Germline lookup yields CDR1 LGHNA and CDR2 YNFKEQ. The CDR3 totals 16 residues.